This T cell receptor (beta chain) was captured in a study of blood T cell repertoires in COVID-19. Study-wide background: Acute-phase and convalescent COVID-19 samples originated in the United States, Italy and Spain.

Self-reported history from a screening survey and questionnaire set each donor's cohort. Before being deemed recovered, Cohort 3 donors had two negative PCRs, clearance, or symptom resolution. The CDR3 loop spans 16 amino acids. V gave up 1 base and J gave up 4 bases; unmatched junction bases: 8. Germline CDR1 reads SGHTA; CDR2 reads FQGNSA. In the source study's methods: It was from reference gene primer amplification that nucleated cell counts were estimated. Assay: immunoSEQ multiplex PCR; the TCRdb copy retains only in-frame clones and omits some. V and J calls and clone size are as listed in that table; D and trimming were resolved from the DNA. Among about 250,000 clones listed, 88% were seen once.

V usage is TRBV7-2 and J usage is TRBJ1-1; 8 bases agree with TRBD1. This sequence was found in a woman aged 50 to 65 who had recovered from COVID-19. Sequencing input: PBMCs or T cells enriched from blood (not recorded which). The CDR3 DNA follows: TGTGCCAGCAGCTTAGATTCCTCAGGGGGCCTCACTGAAGCTTTCTTT. Translating it yields CASSLDSSGGLTEAFF.